The 21 T cell receptor beta chains presented below share a single source sample, sequenced in a study of OX40 agonist ivuxolimab in advanced cancers. Sequencing used immunoSEQ multiplex PCR; TCRdb keeps in-frame clones, though not all of them. Of around 150,000 clones listed, approximately 90% were seen once; the top ten hold 1.1%. The specimen comprised CD4+ or CD8+ T cells sorted from blood, sampled in a trial of the OX40 agonist ivuxolimab. These receptors were obtained from an adult with an advanced solid tumor such as melanoma, head and neck, liver or kidney cancer.

The chain carries TRBV27 and TRBJ2-3; D might be TRBD1 (5 bases). The CDR3 runs to 16 residues. V was pared by 3 bases and J by 0 bases, with 13 bases between. Germline-derived CDR1 and CDR2 are MNHEY and SMNVEV (reference sequence). CDR3 in DNA: TGTGCCAGCAGTTTGTCCCTGGGGCCAAGCACAGATACGCAGTATTTT. Its protein product is CASSLSLGPSTDTQYF.

The table lists this clone with a count of one. The J gene is TRBJ1-2, the V gene TRBV15, with D possibly matching TRBD1 (6 bases). V lost 0 bases to trimming and J lost 4 bases, with 15 bases between them. Germline V CDR1 and CDR2: LNHNV, YYDKDF (reference sequence). The CDR3 consists of 16 residues. CDR3 coding DNA: TGTGCCACCAGCAGAGATCGGGTGGTACAGGGCTATGGCTACACCTTC. This gives the protein CATSRDRVVQGYGYTF.

The chain is built from TRBV19 and TRBJ2-3, with 9 nucleotides matching TRBD2. The germline gives CDR1 LNHDA, CDR2 SQIVND (reference sequence). Trimming took 7 bases from V and 4 from J; bases not matched to a gene: 12. This CDR3 region has 16 residues. The CDR3 loop is CASTGLIAGVADTQYF. In nucleotides, the CDR3 is TGTGCCAGTACCGGACTGATAGCGGGAGTGGCAGATACGCAGTATTTT.

This chain links TRBV28 with TRBJ1-2, with D possibly matching TRBD1 (6 bases). V lost 4 bases, J lost 2 bases, and 20 bases lay in between. The length of the CDR3 is 17 residues. In germline, CDR1 is MDHEN, CDR2 SYDVKM. The CDR3 loop reads CASSSPAGQKVNYGYTF. CDR3 DNA sequence: TGTGCCAGCAGTTCCCCTGCAGGACAGAAAGTAAACTATGGCTACACCTTC.

For this clone: The identical CDR3 is also encoded by other nucleotide sequences in the sample. The chain carries TRBV18 and TRBJ2-1; 7 bases align to TRBD2. Losses at the gene ends were 0 bases for V and 1 base for J; bases not matched to a gene: 3. From germline, CDR1 is KGHSH and CDR2 LQKENI. This CDR3 has 16 residues. CDR3 protein: CASSPPSGGSYNEQFF. CDR3 nucleotides: TGTGCCAGCTCACCACCGTCGGGGGGATCCTACAATGAGCAGTTCTTC.

V usage is TRBV6-5 and J usage is TRBJ2-2; a possible D gene is TRBD1 (5 bases). The germline V and J ends were trimmed by 2 bases and 5 bases, with 6 bases remaining between them. The CDR3 loop spans 13 amino acids. CDR1 is MNHEY and CDR2 is SVGAGI in the germline V gene. The CDR3 here is CASSYTGTGELFF. CDR3 DNA sequence: TGTGCCAGCAGTTACACAGGAACCGGGGAGCTGTTTTTT.

This rearrangement joins TRBV5-6 to TRBJ2-1; the match to TRBD2 covers 8 bases. Germline V lookup: CDR1 SGHDT, CDR2 YYEEEE. This CDR3 spans 17 amino acids. Trimming removed 1 base from V and 0 bases from J; junction bases left unmatched: 6. This CDR3 reads CASSLLPGRGSYNEQFF. DNA of the CDR3: TGTGCCAGCAGCTTGTTGCCCGGGAGGGGCTCCTACAATGAGCAGTTCTTC.

This clone was seen a single time. As DNA, the CDR3 is TGTGCCAGCAGCAATCAGGGTGGTGGGAGCAATCAGCCCCAGCATTTT. Translation: CASSNQGGGSNQPQHF. The chain joins TRBV7-9 to TRBJ1-5; maybe TRBD1 (5 bases). V was pared by 5 bases and J by 1 base, with 15 bases between. The germline V gene encodes CDR1 SEHNR and CDR2 FQNEAQ (reference sequence). CDR3 length equals 16 residues.

The J gene is TRBJ2-3, the V gene TRBV18, with 10 bases that match TRBD2. The ends lost 4 bases at V and 2 bases at J; junction bases unmatched: 9. The germline gives CDR1 KGHSH, CDR2 LQKENI. The CDR3 runs to 17 residues. The chain's CDR3 is CASSLIGLADITDTQYF. Written as DNA, the CDR3 is TGTGCCAGCTCACTAATAGGACTAGCGGACATCACAGATACGCAGTATTTT.

The V and J genes are TRBV18 and TRBJ1-2; D ambiguous. The CDR3 loop spans 13 amino acids. Germline V gene lookup returns CDR1 KGHSH and CDR2 LQKENI. Trimming took 5 bases from V and 2 from J, leaving 9 bases between them. The CDR3 spells CASSSDKNYGYTF. The CDR3 region has the DNA TGTGCCAGCTCATCTGACAAGAACTATGGCTACACCTTC.

This chain links TRBV28 with TRBJ1-2; D gene ambiguous. The CDR3 loop spans 13 amino acids. Germline CDR1 reads MDHEN; CDR2 reads SYDVKM. Trimming pared 5 bases from V and 1 base from J, leaving 8 bases between. The CDR3 nucleotides read TGTGCCAGCAGTACAGATAATAACTATGGCTACACCTTC. It yields the protein CASSTDNNYGYTF.

The V and J genes are TRBV9 and TRBJ2-7, with TRBD1 as a possible D gene (6 bases). V dropped 0 bases and J dropped 3 bases, with 13 bases sitting between them. Germline CDR1 reads SGDLS; CDR2 reads YYNGEE. The CDR3 covers 15 residues. The CDR3 nucleotides read TGTGCCAGCAGCGTAGAGGGGGTCCCACTCTACGAGCAGTACTTC. This encodes CASSVEGVPLYEQYF.

This chain uses TRBV29-1 with TRBJ2-3; D unresolved. V lost 8 bases, J lost 5 bases, and 17 bases lay in between. Germline CDR1 SQVTM, CDR2 ANQGSEA. There are 13 residues in the CDR3. CDR3: CSFGERLIDTQYF. CDR3 DNA: TGCAGCTTTGGGGAACGGTTAATAGATACGCAGTATTTT.

The genes are TRBV18 and TRBJ1-1; D uncertain. Germline V gene data show CDR1 as KGHSH and CDR2 as LQKENI. Trimming removed 8 bases from V and 4 bases from J, with 14 bases in between. The CDR3 is 13 amino acids. The CDR3 coding sequence is TGTGCCAGCACTCCTGTACCGGGCACTGAAGCTTTCTTT. Protein product: CASTPVPGTEAFF. Full variable domain (remainder filled in from reference TRBV18 and TRBJ1-1): NAGVMQNPRHLVRRRGQEARLRCSPMKGHSHVYWYRQLPEEGLKFMVYLQKENIIDESGMPKERFSAEFPKEGPSILRIQQVVRGDSAAYFCASTPVPGTEAFFGQGTRLTVV.

The CDR3, as DNA: TGTGCCAGCAGCTTAGGGGAGACTTACAATGAGCAGTTCTTC. Translated, it gives CASSLGETYNEQFF. The V and J genes are TRBV7-8 and TRBJ2-1, with D possibly being TRBD2 (5 bases). The CDR3 is made up of 14 amino acids. Trimming removed 1 base at V and 4 bases at J, with 8 bases between. CDR1 is SGHVS and CDR2 is FQNEAQ in the germline V gene.

This chain uses TRBV7-3 with TRBJ2-7, with TRBD2 matching over 12 bases. CDR1 is SGHTA and CDR2 is FQGTGA in the germline V gene. The CDR3 loop spans 16 amino acids. The J segment lost 6 bases and the V segment lost 7 bases, leaving 13 bases of the junction unmatched. The CDR3 coding sequence is TGTGCCAGCACCCTAGCGGGAGGGCCTTCGTCTGGCGAGCAGTACTTC. Protein product: CASTLAGGPSSGEQYF.

The rearrangement joins TRBV9 to TRBJ1-2, with 10 bases fitting TRBD1. The CDR3 runs 14 residues. Germline V gene data show CDR1 as SGDLS and CDR2 as YYNGEE. V shed 0 bases and J 8 bases; nucleotides not matched to a gene: 4. The CDR3 protein is CASSVGQGARGYTF. DNA of the CDR3: TGTGCCAGCAGCGTAGGACAGGGGGCTAGGGGCTACACCTTC. Full variable domain (outside the CDR3, taken from reference TRBV9 and TRBJ1-2): DSGVTQTPKHLITATGQRVTLRCSPRSGDLSVYWYQQSLDQGLQFLIQYYNGEERAKGNILERFSAQQFPDLHSELNLSSLELGDSALYFCASSVGQGARGYTFGSGTRLTVV.

The V gene is TRBV28, the J gene TRBJ2-5; TRBD1 aligns across 7 bases. The V gene's germline CDR1 is MDHEN and CDR2 SYDVKM. This CDR3 region has 15 residues. The trim removed 2 bases at V and 4 bases at J, leaving 7 bases unmatched. DNA for the CDR3: TGTGCCAGCAGTTTAGGTGGGACAGCTAGAGAGACCCAGTACTTC. Translating it yields CASSLGGTARETQYF.

CDR3 in amino acids: CASSSDRAISTIYF. CDR3 nucleotide sequence: TGTGCCAGCAGCAGCGACAGGGCGATCTCCACCATATATTTT. The gene calls are TRBV2 and TRBJ1-3, with 7 positions matching TRBD1. The germline CDR1 and CDR2 sequences are SNHLY and FYNNEI. V lost 6 bases, J lost 9 bases, and 11 bases stayed unmatched. This CDR3 is 14 amino acids long.

The chain links TRBV27 to TRBJ2-2; the match to TRBD1 covers 8 bases. V shed 6 bases and J 6 bases; nucleotides not matched to a gene: 9. CDR3 length: 15 amino acids. Germline V CDR1 and CDR2: MNHEY, SMNVEV (reference sequence). The CDR3: CASSAKDRDPGELFF. CDR3 sequence (DNA): TGTGCCAGCAGCGCTAAGGACAGGGACCCCGGGGAGCTGTTTTTT.

The V gene is TRBV7-6, the J gene TRBJ2-5; TRBD2 aligns across 8 bases. The CDR3 is made up of 16 amino acids. The V segment lost 5 bases and the J segment 4 bases; nucleotides outside the gene matches: 12. Germline CDR1 and CDR2: SGHVS and FNYEAQ. CDR3 sequence (DNA): TGTGCCAGCAGCCCTACAAGCGGGAGTATGGGAGAGACCCAGTACTTC. Its translation is CASSPTSGSMGETQYF. Drawing the rest from reference TRBV7-6 and TRBJ2-5, the complete variable domain is GAGVSQSPRYKVTKRGQDVALRCDPISGHVSLYWYRQALGQGPEFLTYFNYEAQQDKSGLPNDRFSAERPEGSISTLTIQRTEQRDSAMYRCASSPTSGSMGETQYFGPGTRLLVL.